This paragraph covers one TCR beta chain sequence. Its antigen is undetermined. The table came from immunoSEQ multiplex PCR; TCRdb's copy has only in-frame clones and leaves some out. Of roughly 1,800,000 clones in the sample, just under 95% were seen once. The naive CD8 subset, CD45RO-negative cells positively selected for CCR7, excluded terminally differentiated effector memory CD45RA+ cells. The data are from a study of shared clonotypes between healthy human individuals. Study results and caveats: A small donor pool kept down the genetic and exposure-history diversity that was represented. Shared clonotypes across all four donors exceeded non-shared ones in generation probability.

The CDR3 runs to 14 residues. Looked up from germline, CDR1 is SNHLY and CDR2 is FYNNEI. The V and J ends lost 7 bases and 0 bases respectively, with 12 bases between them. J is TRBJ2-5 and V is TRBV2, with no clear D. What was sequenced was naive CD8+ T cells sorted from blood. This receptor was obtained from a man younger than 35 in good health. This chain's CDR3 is CASTMTSYQETQYF. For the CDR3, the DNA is TGTGCCAGCACCATGACCTCGTACCAAGAGACCCAGTACTTC. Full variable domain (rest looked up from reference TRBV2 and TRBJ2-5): EPEVTQTPSHQVTQMGQEVILRCVPISNHLYFYWYRQILGQKVEFLVSFYNNEISEKSEIFDDQFSVERPDGSNFTLKIRSTKLEDSAMYFCASTMTSYQETQYFGPGTRLLVL.